This record covers a single T cell receptor beta chain. As yet, its antigen is unknown. Assay used: immunoSEQ multiplex PCR; TCRdb lists only in-frame clones, some missing. The sample contains 160,000 or so clones, more than 75% of which appear only once. This specimen belongs to a study of cytomegalovirus exposure and HLA in healthy donors. Study-level findings and limits: Three CMV-associated chains proved CMV antigen-specific in vitro. The study designated 160 or so TCR beta chains cytomegalovirus-associated.

Trimming stripped 8 bases from V and 4 bases from J, with 18 bases between. Germline V lookup: CDR1 MNHEY, CDR2 SMNVEV (reference sequence). The CDR3 spans 15 residues. The V gene is TRBV27, the J gene TRBJ1-5, with D possibly TRBD1 on 6 matching bases. The receptor was derived from a man aged 18 to 29 in good health and CMV-seronegative. Sequenced sample: PBMCs. The CDR3: CASSPGRGKNQPQHF. The CDR3 bases are TGTGCCAGCTCCCCTGGCAGGGGTAAAAATCAGCCCCAGCATTTT.